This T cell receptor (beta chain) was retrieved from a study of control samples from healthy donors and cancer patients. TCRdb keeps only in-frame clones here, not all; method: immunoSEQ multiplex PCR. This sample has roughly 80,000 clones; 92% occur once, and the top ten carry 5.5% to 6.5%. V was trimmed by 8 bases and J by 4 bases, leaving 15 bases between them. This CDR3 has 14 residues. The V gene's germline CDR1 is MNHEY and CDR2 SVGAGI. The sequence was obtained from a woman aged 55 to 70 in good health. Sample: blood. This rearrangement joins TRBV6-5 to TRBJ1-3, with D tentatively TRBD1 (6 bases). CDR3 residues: CASRSRQGGNTIYF. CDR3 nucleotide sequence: TGTGCCAGCCGAAGCAGGCAGGGGGGAAACACCATATATTTT.